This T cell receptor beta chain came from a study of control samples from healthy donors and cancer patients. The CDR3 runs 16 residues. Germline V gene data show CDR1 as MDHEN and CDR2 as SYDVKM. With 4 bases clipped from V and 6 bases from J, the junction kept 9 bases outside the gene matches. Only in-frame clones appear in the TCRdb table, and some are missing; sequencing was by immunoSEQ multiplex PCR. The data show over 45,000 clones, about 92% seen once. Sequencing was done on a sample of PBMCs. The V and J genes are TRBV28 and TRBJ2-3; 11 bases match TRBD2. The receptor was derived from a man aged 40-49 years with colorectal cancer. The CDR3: CASSSPGLAALDTQYF. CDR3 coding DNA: TGTGCCAGCAGTTCTCCGGGACTAGCGGCCCTTGATACGCAGTATTTT.